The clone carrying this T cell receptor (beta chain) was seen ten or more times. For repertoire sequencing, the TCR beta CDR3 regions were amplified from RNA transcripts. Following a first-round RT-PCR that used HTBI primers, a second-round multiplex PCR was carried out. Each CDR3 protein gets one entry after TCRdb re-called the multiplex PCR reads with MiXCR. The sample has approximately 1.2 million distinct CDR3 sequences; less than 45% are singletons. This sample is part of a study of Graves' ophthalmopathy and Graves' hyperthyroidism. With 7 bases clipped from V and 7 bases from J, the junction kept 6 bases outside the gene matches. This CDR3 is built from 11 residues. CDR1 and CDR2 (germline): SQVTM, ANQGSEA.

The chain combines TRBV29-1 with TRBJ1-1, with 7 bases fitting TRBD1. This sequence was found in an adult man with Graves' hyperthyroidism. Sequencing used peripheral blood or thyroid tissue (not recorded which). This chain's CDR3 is CSGGDRDEAFF. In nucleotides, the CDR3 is TGCAGCGGTGGGGACAGAGATGAAGCTTTCTTT.